Listed below are T cell receptor beta chains from one sample, sequenced in a study of Graves' ophthalmopathy and Graves' hyperthyroidism. A single record per CDR3 protein comes from TCRdb applying MiXCR to the multiplex PCR reads. In the table there are around 670,000 distinct CDR3 sequences, roughly two fifths of which are singletons. Specimen: peripheral blood. All receptors derive from an adult man with Graves' ophthalmopathy. CDR3s include the opening cysteine and the closing phenylalanine or tryptophan. A D gene is named only where the DNA matches it firmly. Clone size is stated in some rows and not others, as once, few, many or a class when expanded.

j_gene: TRBJ2-5
abundance: few
d_gene: TRBD2
v_gene: TRBV12-3/TRBV12-4
CDR3aa: CASSQATSGGAETQYF
CDR3nt: TGTGCCAGCAGCCAAGCAACTAGCGGGGGGGCCGAGACCCAGTACTTC

j_gene: TRBJ2-7
abundance: few
d_gene: -
v_gene: TRBV20-1
CDR3aa: CSALLRESYEQYF
CDR3nt: TGCAGTGCTCTCCTCAGGGAGAGCTACGAGCAGTACTTC

j_gene: TRBJ2-5
abundance: many
d_gene: -
v_gene: TRBV2
CDR3aa: CASSVGEGGRQETQYF
CDR3nt: TGTGCCAGCAGTGTAGGAGAAGGGGGAAGACAAGAGACCCAGTACTTC

j_gene: TRBJ2-5
abundance: -
d_gene: TRBD1
v_gene: TRBV29-1
CDR3aa: CSVDHRRDTGAQYF
CDR3nt: TGCAGCGTTGATCACCGCCGGGACACAGGGGCCCAGTACTTC

j_gene: TRBJ1-4
abundance: -
d_gene: -
v_gene: TRBV6-5
CDR3aa: CASSYLALATNEKLFF
CDR3nt: TGTGCCAGCAGTTATTTGGCACTGGCAACTAATGAAAAACTGTTTTTT

j_gene: TRBJ1-6
abundance: -
d_gene: -
v_gene: TRBV20-1
CDR3aa: CSASLEFSGSPLHF
CDR3nt: TGCAGTGCTAGTTTAGAGTTTTCGGGTTCACCCCTCCACTTT

j_gene: TRBJ2-3
abundance: -
d_gene: TRBD1
v_gene: TRBV25-1
CDR3aa: CASSESPGRRQGNLGDTQYF
CDR3nt: TGTGCCAGCAGTGAATCCCCGGGACGGCGACAGGGGAACTTGGGAGATACGCAGTATTTT

j_gene: TRBJ1-1
abundance: -
d_gene: -
v_gene: TRBV7-9
CDR3aa: CASSPRTTRADEAFF
CDR3nt: TGTGCCAGCAGCCCCCGAACAACAAGGGCGGATGAAGCTTTCTTT

j_gene: TRBJ1-3
abundance: few
d_gene: -
v_gene: TRBV5-5
CDR3aa: CASSLEARGNTIYF
CDR3nt: TGTGCCAGCAGCTTGGAGGCGCGTGGAAACACCATATATTTT

j_gene: TRBJ2-2
abundance: few
d_gene: -
v_gene: TRBV4-1
CDR3aa: CATTVGWGPGTGELFF
CDR3nt: TGTGCCACCACGGTTGGTTGGGGTCCTGGCACCGGGGAGCTGTTTTTT

j_gene: TRBJ2-7
abundance: -
d_gene: TRBD1
v_gene: TRBV12-3/TRBV12-4
CDR3aa: CASSPGQFAYEQYF
CDR3nt: TGTGCCAGCAGTCCGGGACAGTTTGCCTACGAGCAGTACTTC

j_gene: TRBJ1-1
abundance: few
d_gene: -
v_gene: TRBV12-3/TRBV12-4
CDR3aa: CASTDFGRTEVAFF
CDR3nt: TGTGCCAGCACTGACTTTGGGCGGACTGAGGTGGCTTTCTTT

j_gene: TRBJ1-4
abundance: few
d_gene: -
v_gene: TRBV20-1
CDR3aa: CSCPDTPTNEKLFF
CDR3nt: TGCAGTTGCCCCGACACGCCTACTAATGAAAAACTGTTTTTT

j_gene: TRBJ2-7
abundance: -
d_gene: -
v_gene: TRBV30
CDR3aa: CAWTLPPPGPYEQYF
CDR3nt: TGTGCCTGGACCCTCCCCCCTCCGGGGCCCTACGAGCAGTACTTC

j_gene: TRBJ2-7
abundance: -
d_gene: TRBD2
v_gene: TRBV13
CDR3aa: CASSLGTSGRAWEQYF
CDR3nt: TGTGCCAGCAGCTTGGGGACTAGCGGGAGGGCCTGGGAGCAGTACTTC

j_gene: TRBJ2-7
abundance: -
d_gene: -
v_gene: TRBV9
CDR3aa: CASSPQTAAYEQYF
CDR3nt: TGTGCCAGCAGCCCGCAGACAGCAGCCTACGAGCAGTACTTC

j_gene: TRBJ2-2
abundance: -
d_gene: -
v_gene: TRBV7-9
CDR3aa: CASSQLQGSGELFF
CDR3nt: TGTGCCAGCAGCCAATTACAGGGATCCGGGGAGCTGTTTTTT

j_gene: TRBJ1-2
abundance: -
d_gene: -
v_gene: TRBV10-3
CDR3aa: CAMGFSGPRARGQAGYGYTF
CDR3nt: TGTGCCATGGGTTTTAGCGGGCCGCGGGCCAGGGGCCAGGCGGGCTATGGCTACACCTTC

j_gene: TRBJ2-7
abundance: -
d_gene: -
v_gene: TRBV6-1
CDR3aa: CASRTGGRPANDSYEQYF
CDR3nt: TGTGCCAGCAGAACCGGAGGGAGGCCGGCCAATGACTCCTACGAGCAGTACTTC

j_gene: TRBJ1-4
abundance: -
d_gene: -
v_gene: TRBV25-1
CDR3aa: CASSDSAGEELFF
CDR3nt: TGTGCCAGCAGTGATAGTGCCGGGGAGGAACTGTTTTTT

j_gene: TRBJ2-6
abundance: -
d_gene: -
v_gene: TRBV6-4
CDR3aa: CASTRQAGANVLTF
CDR3nt: TGTGCCAGTACCCGACAGGCTGGGGCCAACGTCCTGACTTTC

j_gene: TRBJ1-5
abundance: once
d_gene: -
v_gene: TRBV7-2
CDR3aa: CASSLLSGVNGQPQHF
CDR3nt: TGTGCCAGCAGTTTACTTTCGGGGGTTAACGGTCAGCCCCAGCATTTT

j_gene: TRBJ2-5
abundance: many
d_gene: -
v_gene: TRBV29-1
CDR3aa: CSVRWYQETQYF
CDR3nt: TGCAGCGTTCGGTGGTACCAAGAGACCCAGTACTTC

j_gene: TRBJ2-7
abundance: -
d_gene: TRBD1
v_gene: TRBV20-1
CDR3aa: CSLELVTGLSEQYF
CDR3nt: TGCAGTCTGGAGCTTGTGACAGGGCTTTCCGAGCAGTACTTC

j_gene: TRBJ2-5
abundance: -
d_gene: -
v_gene: TRBV7-9
CDR3aa: CASSLDRLRTQYF
CDR3nt: TGTGCCAGCAGCTTAGACAGGTTGAGGACCCAGTACTTC

j_gene: TRBJ1-2
abundance: -
d_gene: TRBD1
v_gene: TRBV30
CDR3aa: CAWGGQGTSFF
CDR3nt: TGTGCCTGGGGGGGACAGGGGACTTCCTTCTTC

j_gene: TRBJ2-2
abundance: -
d_gene: -
v_gene: TRBV7-9
CDR3aa: CASSPTGSHTGELFF
CDR3nt: TGTGCCAGCAGTCCGACCGGGTCGCACACCGGGGAGCTGTTTTTT

j_gene: TRBJ2-7
abundance: many
d_gene: TRBD2
v_gene: TRBV15
CDR3aa: CATSTGLAGDGEQYF
CDR3nt: TGTGCCACCAGCACGGGACTAGCGGGAGACGGTGAGCAGTACTTC

j_gene: TRBJ1-2
abundance: -
d_gene: TRBD1
v_gene: TRBV29-1
CDR3aa: CVVEGARGYTF
CDR3nt: TGCGTTGTCGAGGGGGCGCGTGGCTACACCTTC